This T cell receptor (beta chain) was observed in a study of T cell responses to AZD1222 COVID-19 vaccine. General study results and limits: White British people made up most donors, females outnumbered males, and clonal diversity was possibly underestimated.

Germline V gene data show CDR1 as SGDLS and CDR2 as YYNGEE. Trimming pared 4 bases from V and 6 bases from J, leaving 14 bases between. The CDR3 length is 15 residues. A remark on this clone: The antigen is not known.

Some clones are missing from TCRdb's copy, which holds only in-frame ones; the method was immunoSEQ multiplex PCR. The sample carries 75,000 to 95,000 clones, around 84% recorded once. The V call is TRBV9, the J call TRBJ1-6, with D possibly matching TRBD1 (5 bases). The receptor comes from an adult in good health. Material: peripheral blood, obtained on day 0 of AZD1222 vaccination. CDR3 sequence reads: CASSPYGAPNSPLHF. Here the CDR3 DNA reads TGTGCCAGCAGCCCTTACGGGGCCCCTAATTCACCCCTCCACTTT.